Following are 16 T cell receptor beta chains from one sample sequenced in a study of siplizumab effects on memory and regulatory T cells. TCRdb's copy holds only in-frame clones and misses some; the assay was immunoSEQ multiplex PCR. The table lists about 82,000 clones, roughly 87% of them singletons, with roughly 1.5% in the top ten. Sequenced: Tregs sorted from blood. The receptors were sampled from a human donor in good health.

This clone was counted once. The chain couples TRBV27 to TRBJ1-2, with D hard to call. Germline CDR1 reads MNHEY; CDR2 reads SMNVEV (reference sequence). Between the trimmed V and J ends, which lost 6 bases and 6 bases, there was a span of 14 bases. The length of the CDR3 is 13 residues. In DNA, the CDR3 is TGTGCCAGCAGACGCCGAGACGGGCATGGCTACACCTTC. Translating it yields CASRRRDGHGYTF.

This rearrangement joins TRBV7-9 to TRBJ1-2; D is possibly TRBD1 (5 bases). The CDR3 length is 15 residues. Trimming pared 2 bases from V and 4 bases from J, leaving 14 bases between. The germline V gene has CDR1 SEHNR and CDR2 FQNEAQ (reference sequence). The CDR3 sequence: CASSLTLTTGYGYTF. CDR3 in DNA: TGTGCCAGCAGCTTAACCCTAACTACAGGCTATGGCTACACCTTC.

This clone was counted a single time. The chain has TRBV7-6 and TRBJ2-7; D may be TRBD2 (5 bases). The CDR3 has 15 residues. Per germline, CDR1 SGHVS and CDR2 FNYEAQ. Between the trimmed V and J ends, which lost 1 base and 2 bases, there was a span of 12 bases. DNA of the CDR3: TGTGCCAGCAGCTTAGGGGCCCTGGGAGCCTACGAGCAGTACTTC. This gives the protein CASSLGALGAYEQYF.

This clone was seen a handful of times. This rearrangement joins TRBV7-3 to TRBJ1-1, with no clear D. Looked up from germline, CDR1 is SGHTA and CDR2 is FQGTGA. V dropped 5 bases and J dropped 1 base, with 8 bases sitting between them. The CDR3 runs to 13 residues. The CDR3: CASSERWNTEAFF. The CDR3 DNA sequence: TGTGCCAGCAGCGAACGGTGGAACACTGAAGCTTTCTTT.

V and J are TRBV11-2 and TRBJ2-3; possibly TRBD1 for D (6 bases). Trimming took off 2 bases at V and 0 bases at J, with 12 bases between the two ends. Germline loops: CDR1 SGHAT, CDR2 FQNNGV. The CDR3 consists of 16 residues. The CDR3: CASSLFQGRSTDTQYF. The CDR3 nucleotides read TGTGCCAGCAGCTTATTCCAGGGGCGAAGCACAGATACGCAGTATTTT. Full variable domain (rest looked up from reference TRBV11-2 and TRBJ2-3): EAGVAQSPRYKIIEKRQSVAFWCNPISGHATLYWYQQILGQGPKLLIQFQNNGVVDDSQLPKDRFSAERLKGVDSTLKIQPAKLEDSAVYLCASSLFQGRSTDTQYFGPGTRLTVL.

This clone showed up just a few times. The chain is built from TRBV5-5 and TRBJ2-3, with D hard to call. The CDR3 runs to 15 residues. Germline loops: CDR1 SGHKS, CDR2 YYEKEE (reference sequence). V was pared by 2 bases and J by 4 bases, with 14 bases between. CDR3 residues: CASSFRSGSADTQYF. The CDR3 nucleotides are TGTGCCAGCAGCTTTCGTTCTGGGTCGGCAGATACGCAGTATTTT.

The sample holds one count of this clone. The CDR3 protein is CASKFVGQNNYGYTF. The CDR3 nucleotides read TGTGCCAGCAAGTTTGTGGGACAGAATAACTATGGCTACACCTTC. The chain links TRBV28 to TRBJ1-2; 7 bases are shared with TRBD1. Germline V gene sequence: CDR1 MDHEN, CDR2 SYDVKM. The CDR3 has 15 residues. Trimming took 7 bases from V and 1 from J; bases not matched to a gene: 9.

The V gene is TRBV10-3, the J gene TRBJ1-2; D perhaps matches TRBD1 (6 bases). Trimming cost V 7 bases and J 6 bases, with 12 bases left between them. CDR3 length equals 12 residues. Germline CDR1 ENHRY, CDR2 SYGVKD. CDR3 amino acids: CAITGGGDGYTF. CDR3 coding DNA: TGTGCCATCACGGGTGGGGGCGATGGCTACACCTTC.

The chain joins TRBV4-2 to TRBJ1-2; 7 bases fit TRBD1. CDR1 is LGHNA, CDR2 YNFKEQ, per germline. V lost 1 base and J lost 5; bases outside the gene matches: 7. The CDR3 has 15 amino acids. The CDR3 nucleotides are TGTGCCAGCAGCCAAGGGGCGGACAGGAGGTATGGCTACACCTTC. Translating it yields CASSQGADRRYGYTF.

J is TRBJ1-5 and V is TRBV6-1; TRBD1 is a possible D gene (5 bases). V was trimmed by 6 bases and J by 3 bases, leaving 15 bases between them. The CDR3 contains 15 residues. Germline V lookup: CDR1 MNHNS, CDR2 SASEGT. The CDR3 here is CASSRGLGDNQPQHF. The CDR3 coding sequence is TGTGCCAGCAGCCGGGGCCTGGGTGACAATCAGCCCCAGCATTTT.

The chain is built from TRBV28 and TRBJ2-3; 7 positions match TRBD1. Germline CDR1 reads MDHEN; CDR2 reads SYDVKM. The CDR3 extends over 16 amino acids. J was trimmed by 7 bases and V by 2 bases; bases with no gene match: 12. The CDR3 sequence: CASSLIRQGDTNTQYF. CDR3 DNA: TGTGCCAGCAGTTTAATTCGGCAGGGGGATACAAATACGCAGTATTTT.

CDR3 coding DNA: TGTGCCAGCAGCTTAGTAGCGGGGGCCCTACAAGAGACCCAGTACTTC. Translated: CASSLVAGALQETQYF. V usage is TRBV7-6 and J usage is TRBJ2-5; TRBD2 aligns across 9 bases. Per germline, CDR1 SGHVS and CDR2 FNYEAQ. The CDR3 totals 16 residues. J was trimmed by 2 bases and V by 1 base; bases with no gene match: 5.

This clone is termed medium-sized. The genes are TRBV11-2 and TRBJ2-6, with D perhaps TRBD2 (7 bases). The length of the CDR3 is 19 residues. From germline, CDR1 is SGHAT and CDR2 FQNNGV. V dropped 1 base and J dropped 1 base, with 17 bases sitting between them. DNA of the CDR3: TGTGCCAGCAGCTTAGGTCGGGGGGCGAGTCCGTCTGGGGCCAACGTCCTGACTTTC. This gives the protein CASSLGRGASPSGANVLTF.

The chain is built from TRBV7-2 and TRBJ2-7, with D tentatively TRBD2 (5 bases). With 5 bases removed from V and 2 bases from J, the gap between germline ends came to 13 bases. The germline V gene has CDR1 SGHTA and CDR2 FQGNSA. The CDR3 consists of 14 residues. The CDR3 nucleotides are TGTGCCAGCAGCGTCACCGGGAAGCCCTACGAGCAGTACTTC. Translated, it gives CASSVTGKPYEQYF.

The rearrangement joins TRBV2 to TRBJ2-3, with no clear D. Trimming stripped 6 bases from V and 2 bases from J, with 12 bases between. Germline V gives CDR1 SNHLY, CDR2 FYNNEI. This CDR3 is 14 amino acids long. The CDR3 bases are TGTGCCAGCAGGATCGGCGGAGTCACAGATACGCAGTATTTT. Amino acid sequence: CASRIGGVTDTQYF.

The V and J genes are TRBV5-4 and TRBJ2-3; D gene ambiguous. The CDR3 extends over 13 amino acids. Trimming removed 1 base from V and 1 base from J, with 4 bases in between. Germline assignment: CDR1 SGHNT and CDR2 YYREEE (reference sequence). In DNA form, the CDR3 reads TGTGCCAGCAGCTTGCCAGGCACAGATACGCAGTATTTT. It yields the protein CASSLPGTDTQYF.